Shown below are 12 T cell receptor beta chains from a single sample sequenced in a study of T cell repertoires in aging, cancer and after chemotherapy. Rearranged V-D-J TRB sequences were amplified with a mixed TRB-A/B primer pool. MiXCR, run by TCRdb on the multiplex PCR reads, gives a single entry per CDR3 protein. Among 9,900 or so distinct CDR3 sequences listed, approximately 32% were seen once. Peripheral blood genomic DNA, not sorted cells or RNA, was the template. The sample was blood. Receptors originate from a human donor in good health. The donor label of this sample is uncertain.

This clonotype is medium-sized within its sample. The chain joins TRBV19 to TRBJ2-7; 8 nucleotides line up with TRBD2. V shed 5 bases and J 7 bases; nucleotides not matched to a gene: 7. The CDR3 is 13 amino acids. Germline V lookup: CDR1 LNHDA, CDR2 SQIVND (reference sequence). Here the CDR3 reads CASSYTAGGEQYF. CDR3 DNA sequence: TGTGCCAGTAGTTACACGGCGGGGGGAGAGCAGTACTTC.

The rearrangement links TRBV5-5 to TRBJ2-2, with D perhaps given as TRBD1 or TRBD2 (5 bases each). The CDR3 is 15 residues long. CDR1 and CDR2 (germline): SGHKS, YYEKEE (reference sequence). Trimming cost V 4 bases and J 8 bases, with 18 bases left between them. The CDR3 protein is CASSPGRGIRGELFF. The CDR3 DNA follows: TGTGCCAGCAGCCCGGGACGGGGCATCCGGGGGGAGCTGTTTTTT.

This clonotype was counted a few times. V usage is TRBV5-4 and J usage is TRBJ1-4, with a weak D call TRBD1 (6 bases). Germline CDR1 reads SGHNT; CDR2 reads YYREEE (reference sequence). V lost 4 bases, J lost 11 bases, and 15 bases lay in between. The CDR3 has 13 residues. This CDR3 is CASSPETGRKLFF. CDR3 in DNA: TGTGCCAGCAGCCCAGAAACAGGGCGCAAACTGTTTTTT.

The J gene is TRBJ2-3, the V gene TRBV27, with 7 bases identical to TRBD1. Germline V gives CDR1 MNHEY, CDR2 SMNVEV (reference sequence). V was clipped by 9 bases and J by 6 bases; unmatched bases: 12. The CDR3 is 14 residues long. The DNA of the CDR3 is TGTGCCAGTAGCCGGACAGGCCAGTCTGATACGCAGTATTTT. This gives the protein CASSRTGQSDTQYF.

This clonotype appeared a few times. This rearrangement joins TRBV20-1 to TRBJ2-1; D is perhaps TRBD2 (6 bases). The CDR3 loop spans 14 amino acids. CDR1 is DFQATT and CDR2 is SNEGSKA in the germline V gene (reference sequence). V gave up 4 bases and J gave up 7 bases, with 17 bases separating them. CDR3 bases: TGCAGTGCTAACCCGACTAGAGGAACGAATGAGCAGTTCTTC. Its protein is CSANPTRGTNEQFF.

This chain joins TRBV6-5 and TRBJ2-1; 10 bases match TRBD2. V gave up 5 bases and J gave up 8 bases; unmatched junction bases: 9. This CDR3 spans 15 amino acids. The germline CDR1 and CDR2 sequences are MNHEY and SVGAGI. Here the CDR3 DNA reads TGTGCCAGCAGTCCCCGAGCGGGGGGGCGGCATGAGCAGTTCTTC. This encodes CASSPRAGGRHEQFF.

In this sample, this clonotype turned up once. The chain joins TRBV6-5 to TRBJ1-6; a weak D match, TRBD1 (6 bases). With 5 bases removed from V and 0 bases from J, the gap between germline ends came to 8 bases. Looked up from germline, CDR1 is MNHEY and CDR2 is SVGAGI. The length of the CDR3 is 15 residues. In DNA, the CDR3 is TGTGCCAGCAGTGGCAGGGGCTCCTATAATTCACCCCTCCACTTT. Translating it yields CASSGRGSYNSPLHF.

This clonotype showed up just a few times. The CDR3 spells CASSEGGTQRYF. As DNA, the CDR3 is TGTGCCAGCAGTGAAGGGGGGACACAAAGGTATTTT. The gene calls are TRBV6-1 and TRBJ2-3; D is perhaps TRBD1 (6 bases). Trimming took off 1 base at V and 14 bases at J, with 13 bases between the two ends. The CDR3 is 12 residues long. The germline V gene encodes CDR1 MNHNS and CDR2 SASEGT.

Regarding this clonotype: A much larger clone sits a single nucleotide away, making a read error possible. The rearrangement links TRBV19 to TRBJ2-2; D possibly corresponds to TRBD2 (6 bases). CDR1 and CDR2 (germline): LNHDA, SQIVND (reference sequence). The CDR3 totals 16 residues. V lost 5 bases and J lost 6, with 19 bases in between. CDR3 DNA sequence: TGTGCCAGTAGTCACAGGATGGCAGGCGGGGCCGGGGAGCTGTTTTTT. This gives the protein CASSHRMAGGAGELFF.

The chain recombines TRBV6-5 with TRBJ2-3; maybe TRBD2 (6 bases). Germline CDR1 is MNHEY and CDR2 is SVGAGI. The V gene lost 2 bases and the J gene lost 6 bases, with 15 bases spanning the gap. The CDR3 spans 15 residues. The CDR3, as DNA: TGTGCCAGCAGTTACGTTGCGGGGATCGGCGATACGCAGTATTTT. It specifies CASSYVAGIGDTQYF.

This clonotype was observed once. The CDR3 DNA follows: TGTGCCAGCAGCCAAGTGATCGGCGGGAGTGTCGAGACGCAGTATTTT. It encodes CASSQVIGGSVETQYF. The chain couples TRBV14 to TRBJ2-3; 7 nucleotides agree with TRBD2. Per the germline V gene, CDR1 is SGHDN and CDR2 is FVKESK. The trim removed 1 base at V and 9 bases at J, leaving 13 bases unmatched. The CDR3 is made up of 16 amino acids. The full variable domain, completed using reference TRBV14 and TRBJ2-3, is EAGVTQFPSHSVIEKGQTVTLRCDPISGHDNLYWYRRVMGKEIKFLLHFVKESKQDESGMPNNRFLAERTGGTYSTLKVQPAELEDSGVYFCASSQVIGGSVETQYFGPGTRLTVL.

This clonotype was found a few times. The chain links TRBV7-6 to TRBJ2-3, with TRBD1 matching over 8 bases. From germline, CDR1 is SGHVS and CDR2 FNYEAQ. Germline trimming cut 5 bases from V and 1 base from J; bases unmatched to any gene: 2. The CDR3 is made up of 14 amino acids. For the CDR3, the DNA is TGTGCCAGCAGCACGGGACAGGGCACAGATACGCAGTATTTT. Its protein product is CASSTGQGTDTQYF. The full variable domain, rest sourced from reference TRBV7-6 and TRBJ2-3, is GAGVSQSPRYKVTKRGQDVALRCDPISGHVSLYWYRQALGQGPEFLTYFNYEAQQDKSGLPNDRFSAERPEGSISTLTIQRTEQRDSAMYRCASSTGQGTDTQYFGPGTRLTVL.